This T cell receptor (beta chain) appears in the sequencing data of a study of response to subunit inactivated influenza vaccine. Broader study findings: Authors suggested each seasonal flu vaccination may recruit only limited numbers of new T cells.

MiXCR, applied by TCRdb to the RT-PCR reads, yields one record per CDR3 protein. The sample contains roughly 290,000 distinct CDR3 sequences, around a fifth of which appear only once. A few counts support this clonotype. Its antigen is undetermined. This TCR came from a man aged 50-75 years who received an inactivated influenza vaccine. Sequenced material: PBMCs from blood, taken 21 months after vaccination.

The CDR3, as DNA: TGCAGTGCTAGGAGCAACTATGGCTACACCTTC. Protein: CSARSNYGYTF. The gene calls are TRBV20-1 and TRBJ1-2; D remains ambiguous. Germline-derived CDR1 and CDR2 are DFQATT and SNEGSKA (reference sequence). CDR3 length: 11 amino acids. V was clipped by 3 bases and J by 2 bases, with 4 bases between them.